This T cell receptor beta chain was profiled in a study of breast tumors, draining lymph nodes, adjacent tissues. Breast cancer patients provided tissue from their axillary draining lymph nodes. J lost 4 bases, V lost 5 bases, and 25 bases had no gene match. The CDR3 has 20 residues. Each CDR3 protein is one row after TCRdb ran MiXCR on the multiplex PCR reads. The table includes 150,000 to 250,000 distinct CDR3 sequences, 31% detected once. The sample holds many counts of this clonotype. Sequences were obtained from axillary lymph node tissue. V usage is TRBV12-3 or TRBV12-4 and J usage is TRBJ1-2; 7 bases fit TRBD1. The receptor was derived from a female donor with breast cancer. Some clones in this sample may be carry-over from other donors' samples. The CDR3 bases are TGTGCCAGCAGTCAGACATTAGGCCCGGGGGGGGACAGAAGGGTCTATGGCTACACCTTC. Translation: CASSQTLGPGGDRRVYGYTF.